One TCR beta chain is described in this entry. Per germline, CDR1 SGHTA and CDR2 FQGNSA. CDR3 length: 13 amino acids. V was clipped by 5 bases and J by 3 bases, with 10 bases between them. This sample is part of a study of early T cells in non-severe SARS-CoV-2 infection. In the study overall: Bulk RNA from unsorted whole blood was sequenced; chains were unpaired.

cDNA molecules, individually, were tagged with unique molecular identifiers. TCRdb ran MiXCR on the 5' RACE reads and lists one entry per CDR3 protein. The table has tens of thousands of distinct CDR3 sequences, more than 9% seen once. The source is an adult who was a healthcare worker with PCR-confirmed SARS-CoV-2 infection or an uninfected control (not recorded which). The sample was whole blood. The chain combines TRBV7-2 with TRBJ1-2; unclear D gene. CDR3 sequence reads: CASSAYTDYGYTF. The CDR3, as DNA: TGTGCCAGCAGCGCTTATACTGACTATGGCTACACCTTC.